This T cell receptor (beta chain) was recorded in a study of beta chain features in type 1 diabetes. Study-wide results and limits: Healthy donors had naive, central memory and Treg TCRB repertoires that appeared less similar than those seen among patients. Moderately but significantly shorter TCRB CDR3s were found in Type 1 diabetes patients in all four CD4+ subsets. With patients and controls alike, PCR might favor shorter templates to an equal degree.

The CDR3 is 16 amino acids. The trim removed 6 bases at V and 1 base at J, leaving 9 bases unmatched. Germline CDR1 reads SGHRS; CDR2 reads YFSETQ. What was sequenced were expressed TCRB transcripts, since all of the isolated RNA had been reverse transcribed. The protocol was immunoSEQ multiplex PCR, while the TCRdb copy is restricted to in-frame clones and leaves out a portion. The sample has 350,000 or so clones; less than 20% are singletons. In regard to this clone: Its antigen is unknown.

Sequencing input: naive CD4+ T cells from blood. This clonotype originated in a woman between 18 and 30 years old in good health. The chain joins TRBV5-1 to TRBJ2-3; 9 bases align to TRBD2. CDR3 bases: TGCGCCAGCACCACTGTCCCTAGCGGGGGCACAGATACGCAGTATTTT. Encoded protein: CASTTVPSGGTDTQYF.